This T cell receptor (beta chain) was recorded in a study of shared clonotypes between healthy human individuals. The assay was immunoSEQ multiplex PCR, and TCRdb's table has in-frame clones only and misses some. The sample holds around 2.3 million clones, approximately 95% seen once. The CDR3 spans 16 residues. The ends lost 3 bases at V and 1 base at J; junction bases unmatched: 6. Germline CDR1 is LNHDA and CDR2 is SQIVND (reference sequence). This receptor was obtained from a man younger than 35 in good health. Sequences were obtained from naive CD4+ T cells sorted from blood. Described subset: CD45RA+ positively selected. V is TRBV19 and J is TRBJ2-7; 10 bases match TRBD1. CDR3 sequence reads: CASSIYGTGVSYEQYF. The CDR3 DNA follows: TGTGCCAGTAGTATCTACGGGACAGGGGTATCCTACGAGCAGTACTTC. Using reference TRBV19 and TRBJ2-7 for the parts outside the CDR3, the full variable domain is DGGITQSPKYLFRKEGQNVTLSCEQNLNHDAMYWYRQDPGQGLRLIYYSQIVNDFQKGDIAEGYSVSREKKESFPLTVTSAQKNPTAFYLCASSIYGTGVSYEQYFGPGTRLTVT.